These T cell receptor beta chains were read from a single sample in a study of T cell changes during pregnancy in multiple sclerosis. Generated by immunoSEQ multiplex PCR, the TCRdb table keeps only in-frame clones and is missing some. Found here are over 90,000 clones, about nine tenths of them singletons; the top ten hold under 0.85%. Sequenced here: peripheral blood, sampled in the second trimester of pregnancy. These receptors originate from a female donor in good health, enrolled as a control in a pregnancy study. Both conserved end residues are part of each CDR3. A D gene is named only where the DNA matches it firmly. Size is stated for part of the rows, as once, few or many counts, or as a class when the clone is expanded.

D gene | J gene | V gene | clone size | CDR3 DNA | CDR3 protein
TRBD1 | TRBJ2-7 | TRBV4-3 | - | TGCGCCAGCAGCCCAAAACGGACAGGGTCCGACGAGCAGTACTTC | CASSPKRTGSDEQYF
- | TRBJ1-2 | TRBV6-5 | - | TGTGCCAGCAGGTATCTAAGGACATTCTATGGCTACACCTTC | CASRYLRTFYGYTF
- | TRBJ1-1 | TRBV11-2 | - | TGTGCCAGCAGCTTCTCAGGCTCGAACACTGAAGCTTTCTTT | CASSFSGSNTEAFF
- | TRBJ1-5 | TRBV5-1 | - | TGCGCCAGCAGCCCACAGGGATTGGGCAATCAGCCCCAGCATTTT | CASSPQGLGNQPQHF
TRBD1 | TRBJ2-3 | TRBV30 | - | TGTGCCTGGCGAGGGGGCCAGACAGGGGCTGATACGCAGTATTTT | CAWRGGQTGADTQYF
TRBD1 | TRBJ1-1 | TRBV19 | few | TGTGCCAGTAGTATTACAGACAGGGCAAACACTGAAGCTTTCTTT | CASSITDRANTEAFF
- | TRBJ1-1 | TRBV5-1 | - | TGCGCCAGCAGCTTGGCTGAAGGCAGGGGAACTGAAGCTTTCTTT | CASSLAEGRGTEAFF
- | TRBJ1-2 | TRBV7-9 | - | TGTGCCAGCAGCCCCGGGGGTGGCTATGGCTACACCTTC | CASSPGGGYGYTF
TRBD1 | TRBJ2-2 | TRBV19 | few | TGTGCCAGTAGACCTGGACAGGTGAACACCGGGGAGCTGTTTTTT | CASRPGQVNTGELFF
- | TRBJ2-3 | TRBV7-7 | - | TGTGCTAGCAGCTTAGGCGCGGGTCGTAGGACAGATACGCAGTATTTT | CASSLGAGRRTDTQYF
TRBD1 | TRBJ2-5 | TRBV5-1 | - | TGCGCCAGCAGCCTCGGCGGGACAGGGGGTCAAGAGACCCAGTACTTC | CASSLGGTGGQETQYF
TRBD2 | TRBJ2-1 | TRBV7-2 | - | TGTGCCAGCAGCTTAGCCGGGACTAGCGTTAACAATGAGCAGTTCTTC | CASSLAGTSVNNEQFF